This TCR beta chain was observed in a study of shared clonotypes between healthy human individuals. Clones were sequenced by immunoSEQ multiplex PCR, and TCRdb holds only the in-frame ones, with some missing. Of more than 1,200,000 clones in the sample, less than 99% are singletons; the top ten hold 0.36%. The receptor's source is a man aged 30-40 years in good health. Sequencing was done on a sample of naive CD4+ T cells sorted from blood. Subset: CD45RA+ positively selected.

CDR3 protein: CASSVATLAGRANTGELFF. CDR3 bases: TGTGCCAGCAGCGTAGCCACACTAGCGGGAAGGGCGAACACCGGGGAGCTGTTTTTT. The chain is built from TRBV9 and TRBJ2-2, with 10 positions matching TRBD2. The germline V gene encodes CDR1 SGDLS and CDR2 YYNGEE. CDR3 length: 19 amino acids. V was pared by 0 bases and J by 0 bases, with 8 bases of the junction left unmatched.